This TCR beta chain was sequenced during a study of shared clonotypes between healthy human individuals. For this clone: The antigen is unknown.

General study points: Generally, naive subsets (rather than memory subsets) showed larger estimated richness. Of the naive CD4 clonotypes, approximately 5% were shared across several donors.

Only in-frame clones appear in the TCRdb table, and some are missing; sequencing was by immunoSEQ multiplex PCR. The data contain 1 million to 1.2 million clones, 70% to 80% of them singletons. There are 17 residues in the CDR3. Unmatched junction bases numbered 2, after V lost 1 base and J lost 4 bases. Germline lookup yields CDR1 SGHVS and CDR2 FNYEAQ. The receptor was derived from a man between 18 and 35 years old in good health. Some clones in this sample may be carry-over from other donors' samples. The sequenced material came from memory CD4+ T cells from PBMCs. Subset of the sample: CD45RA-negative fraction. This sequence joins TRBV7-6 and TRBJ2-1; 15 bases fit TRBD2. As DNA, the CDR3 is TGTGCCAGCAGCTTAGTGGGGACTAGCGGGAGGTACAATGAGCAGTTCTTC. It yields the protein CASSLVGTSGRYNEQFF.